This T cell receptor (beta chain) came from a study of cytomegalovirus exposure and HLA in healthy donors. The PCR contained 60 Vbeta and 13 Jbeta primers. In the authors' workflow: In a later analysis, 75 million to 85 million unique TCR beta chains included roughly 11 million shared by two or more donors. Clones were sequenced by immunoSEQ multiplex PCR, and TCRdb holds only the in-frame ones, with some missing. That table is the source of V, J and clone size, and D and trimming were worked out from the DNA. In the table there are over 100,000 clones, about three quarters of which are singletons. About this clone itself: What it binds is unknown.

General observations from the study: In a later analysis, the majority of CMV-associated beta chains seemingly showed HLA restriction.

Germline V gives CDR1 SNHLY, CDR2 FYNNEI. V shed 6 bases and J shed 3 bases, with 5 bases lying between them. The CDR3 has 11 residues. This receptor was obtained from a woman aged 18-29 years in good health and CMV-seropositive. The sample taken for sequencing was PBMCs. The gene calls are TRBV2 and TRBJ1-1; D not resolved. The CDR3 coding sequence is TGTGCCAGCAGGAGGGACACTGAAGCTTTCTTT. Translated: CASRRDTEAFF.